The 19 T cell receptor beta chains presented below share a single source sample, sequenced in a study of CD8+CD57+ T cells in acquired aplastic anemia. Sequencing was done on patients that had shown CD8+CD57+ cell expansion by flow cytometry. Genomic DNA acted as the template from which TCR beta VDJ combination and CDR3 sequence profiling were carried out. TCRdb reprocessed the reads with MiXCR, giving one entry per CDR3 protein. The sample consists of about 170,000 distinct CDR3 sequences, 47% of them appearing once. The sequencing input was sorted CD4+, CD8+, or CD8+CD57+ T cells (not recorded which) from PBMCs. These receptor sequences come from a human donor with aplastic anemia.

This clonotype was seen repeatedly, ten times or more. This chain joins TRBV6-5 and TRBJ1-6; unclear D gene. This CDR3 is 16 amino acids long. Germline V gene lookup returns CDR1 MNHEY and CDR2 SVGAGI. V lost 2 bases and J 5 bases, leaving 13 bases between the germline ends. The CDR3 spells CASSYGVWGNNSPLHF. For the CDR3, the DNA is TGTGCCAGCAGTTACGGGGTTTGGGGAAATAATTCACCCCTCCACTTT.

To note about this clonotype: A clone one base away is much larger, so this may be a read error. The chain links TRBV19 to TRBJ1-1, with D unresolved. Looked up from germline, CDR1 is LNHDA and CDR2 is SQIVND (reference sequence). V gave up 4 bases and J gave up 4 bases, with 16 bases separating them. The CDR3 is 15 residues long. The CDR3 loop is CASSTRAMGSTEAFF. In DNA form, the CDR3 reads TGTGCCAGTAGTACCCGTGCGATGGGGAGCACTGAAGCTTTCTTT.

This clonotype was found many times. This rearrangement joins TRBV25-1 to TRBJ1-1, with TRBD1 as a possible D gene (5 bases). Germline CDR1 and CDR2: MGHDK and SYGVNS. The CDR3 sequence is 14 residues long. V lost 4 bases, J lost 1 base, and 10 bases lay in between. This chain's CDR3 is CASSVGRTNTEAFF. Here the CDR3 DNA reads TGTGCCAGCAGTGTGGGACGGACGAACACTGAAGCTTTCTTT.

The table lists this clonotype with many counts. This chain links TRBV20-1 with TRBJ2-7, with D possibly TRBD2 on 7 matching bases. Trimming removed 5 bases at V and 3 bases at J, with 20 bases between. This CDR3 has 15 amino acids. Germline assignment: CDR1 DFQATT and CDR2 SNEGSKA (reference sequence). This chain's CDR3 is CSAWGGASGNYEQYF. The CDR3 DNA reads TGCAGTGCTTGGGGGGGGGCTAGCGGAAACTACGAGCAGTACTTC.

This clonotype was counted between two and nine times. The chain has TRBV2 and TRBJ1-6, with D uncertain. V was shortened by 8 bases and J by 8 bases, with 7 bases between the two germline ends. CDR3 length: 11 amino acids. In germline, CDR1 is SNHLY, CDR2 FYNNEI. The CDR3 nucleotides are TGTGCCAGCGAGGGATATTCACCCCTCCACTTT. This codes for CASEGYSPLHF.

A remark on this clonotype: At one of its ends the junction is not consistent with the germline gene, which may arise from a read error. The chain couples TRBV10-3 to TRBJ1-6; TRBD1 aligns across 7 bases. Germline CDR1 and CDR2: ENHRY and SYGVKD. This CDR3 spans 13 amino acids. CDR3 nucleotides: TGTGCCAGCAGTTACGGGCAGGGGGACAACCTCCACTTT. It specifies CASSYGQGDNLHF.

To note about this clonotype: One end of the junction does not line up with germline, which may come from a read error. The CDR3 DNA sequence: TGTGCCAGCAGCAGGCAGGGGGATATCTATGGCGACACCTTC. It encodes CASSRQGDIYGDTF. This chain links TRBV10-1 with TRBJ1-2; 7 positions agree with TRBD1. The CDR3 runs 14 residues. Germline V gene sequence: CDR1 WNHNN, CDR2 SYGVQD (reference sequence).

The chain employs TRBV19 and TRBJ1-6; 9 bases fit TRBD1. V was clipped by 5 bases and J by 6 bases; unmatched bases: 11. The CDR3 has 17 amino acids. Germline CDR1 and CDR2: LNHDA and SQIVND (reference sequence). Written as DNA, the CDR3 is TGTGCCAGTAGTGTATCGGCCGGGACAGGGATTAATTCACCCCTCCACTTT. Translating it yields CASSVSAGTGINSPLHF.

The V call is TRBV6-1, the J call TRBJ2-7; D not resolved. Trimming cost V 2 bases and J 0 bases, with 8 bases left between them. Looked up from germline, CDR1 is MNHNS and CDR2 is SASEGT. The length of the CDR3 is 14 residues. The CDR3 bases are TGTGCCAGCAGTGAATCGGCAGGCTCCTACGAGCAGTACTTC. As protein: CASSESAGSYEQYF.

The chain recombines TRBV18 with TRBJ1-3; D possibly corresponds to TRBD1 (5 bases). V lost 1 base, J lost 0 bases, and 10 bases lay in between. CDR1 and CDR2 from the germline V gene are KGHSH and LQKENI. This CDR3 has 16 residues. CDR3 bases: TGTGCCAGCTCACCACGACGGGGCGACTCTGGAAACACCATATATTTT. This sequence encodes CASSPRRGDSGNTIYF.

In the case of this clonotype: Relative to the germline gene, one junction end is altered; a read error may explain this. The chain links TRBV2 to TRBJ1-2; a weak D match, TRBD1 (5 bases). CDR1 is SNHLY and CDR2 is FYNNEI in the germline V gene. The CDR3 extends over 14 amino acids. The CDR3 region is CATSDSTVAYGYTF. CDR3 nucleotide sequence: TGTGCCACCAGTGATTCGACAGTCGCCTATGGCTACACCTTC.

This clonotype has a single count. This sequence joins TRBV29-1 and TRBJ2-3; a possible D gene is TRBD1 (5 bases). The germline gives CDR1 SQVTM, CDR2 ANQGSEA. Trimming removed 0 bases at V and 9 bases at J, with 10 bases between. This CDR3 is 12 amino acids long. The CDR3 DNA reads TGCAGCGTTGAAGATCCCTGGACAACGCAGTATTTT. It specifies CSVEDPWTTQYF.

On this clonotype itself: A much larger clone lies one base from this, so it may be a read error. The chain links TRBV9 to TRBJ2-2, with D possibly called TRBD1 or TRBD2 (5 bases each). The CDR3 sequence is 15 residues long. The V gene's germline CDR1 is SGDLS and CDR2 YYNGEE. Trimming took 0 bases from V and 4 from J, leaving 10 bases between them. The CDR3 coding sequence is TGTGCCAGCAGCGTAGGGGGCCGGGGCACCGGGGAGCTGTTTTTT. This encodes CASSVGGRGTGELFF.

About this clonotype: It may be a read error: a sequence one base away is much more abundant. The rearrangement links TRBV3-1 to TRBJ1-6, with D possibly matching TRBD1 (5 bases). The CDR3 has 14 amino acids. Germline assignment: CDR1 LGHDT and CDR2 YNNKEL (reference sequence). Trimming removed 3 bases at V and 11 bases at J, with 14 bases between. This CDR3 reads CASSQRDLNPPLHF. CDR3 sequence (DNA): TGTGCCAGCAGCCAGAGGGACTTAAATCCACCCCTCCACTTT.

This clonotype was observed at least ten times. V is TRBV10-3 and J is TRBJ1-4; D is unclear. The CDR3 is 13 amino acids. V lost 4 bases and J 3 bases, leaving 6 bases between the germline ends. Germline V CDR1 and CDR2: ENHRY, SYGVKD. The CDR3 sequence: CAISGQSNEKLFF. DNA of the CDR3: TGTGCCATCAGTGGCCAGTCTAATGAAAAACTGTTTTTT.

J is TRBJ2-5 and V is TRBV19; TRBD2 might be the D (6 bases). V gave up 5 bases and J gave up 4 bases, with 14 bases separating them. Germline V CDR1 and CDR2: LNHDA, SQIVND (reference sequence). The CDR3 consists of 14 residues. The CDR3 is CASSSWDLGETQYF. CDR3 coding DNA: TGTGCCAGTAGTTCCTGGGACTTAGGAGAGACCCAGTACTTC.

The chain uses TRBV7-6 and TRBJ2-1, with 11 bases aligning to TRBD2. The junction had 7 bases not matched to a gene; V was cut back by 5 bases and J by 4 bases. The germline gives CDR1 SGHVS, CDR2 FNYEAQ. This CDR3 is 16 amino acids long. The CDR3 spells CASSNELAGEYNEQFF. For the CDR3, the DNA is TGTGCCAGCAGCAACGAACTAGCGGGAGAATACAATGAGCAGTTCTTC.

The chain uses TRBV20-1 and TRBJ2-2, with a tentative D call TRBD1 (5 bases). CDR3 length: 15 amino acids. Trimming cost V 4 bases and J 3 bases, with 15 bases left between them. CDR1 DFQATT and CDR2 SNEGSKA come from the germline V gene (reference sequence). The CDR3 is CSATQGPADTGELFF. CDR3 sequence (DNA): TGCAGTGCTACCCAGGGCCCGGCGGACACCGGGGAGCTGTTTTTT.

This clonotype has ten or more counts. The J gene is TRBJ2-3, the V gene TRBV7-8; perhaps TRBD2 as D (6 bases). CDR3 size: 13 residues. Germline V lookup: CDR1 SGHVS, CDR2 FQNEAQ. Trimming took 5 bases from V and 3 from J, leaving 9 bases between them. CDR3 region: CASSPGTTDTQYF. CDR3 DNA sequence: TGTGCCAGCAGCCCCGGGACTACAGATACGCAGTATTTT.